The following is a T cell receptor beta chain sequence with its context. What it recognizes is unknown. These data belong to a study of identical twins. Unique molecular identifiers were present on cDNA, and template switching added a universal primer site. TCRdb passed the 5' RACE reads through MiXCR, listing each CDR3 protein once. The sample contains some 330,000 distinct CDR3 sequences, 9% of which appear only once. Study outcomes and limitations: Recombination models fit unrelated individuals' TCR alpha sharing but underestimated twins'.

This CDR3 is built from 17 residues. CDR1 is SEHNR and CDR2 is FQNEAQ in the germline V gene (reference sequence). V dropped 2 bases and J dropped 5 bases, with 18 bases sitting between them. The rearrangement joins TRBV7-9 to TRBJ2-2, with D unclear. The source is a woman aged 50 to 65 in good health. Sequencing input: naive T cells sorted from blood. As DNA, the CDR3 is TGTGCCAGCAGCTTACCCCCAGGACGGAGCCTAACCGGGGAGCTGTTTTTT. Protein product: CASSLPPGRSLTGELFF.